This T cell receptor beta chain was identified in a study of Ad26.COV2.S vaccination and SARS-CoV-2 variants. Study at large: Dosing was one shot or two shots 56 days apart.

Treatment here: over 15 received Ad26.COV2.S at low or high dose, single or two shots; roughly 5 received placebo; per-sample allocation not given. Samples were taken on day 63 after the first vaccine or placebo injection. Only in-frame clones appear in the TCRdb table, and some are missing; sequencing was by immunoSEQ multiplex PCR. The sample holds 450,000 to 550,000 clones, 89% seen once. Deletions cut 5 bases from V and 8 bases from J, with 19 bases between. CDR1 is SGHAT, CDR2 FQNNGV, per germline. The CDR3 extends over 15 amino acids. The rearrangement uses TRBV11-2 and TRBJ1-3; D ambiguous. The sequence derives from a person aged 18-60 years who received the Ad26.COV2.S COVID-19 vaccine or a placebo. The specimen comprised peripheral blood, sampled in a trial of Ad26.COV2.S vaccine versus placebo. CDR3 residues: CASSLNNPGRDTIYF. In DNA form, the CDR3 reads TGTGCCAGCAGCCTGAACAACCCCGGGAGGGACACCATATATTTT.